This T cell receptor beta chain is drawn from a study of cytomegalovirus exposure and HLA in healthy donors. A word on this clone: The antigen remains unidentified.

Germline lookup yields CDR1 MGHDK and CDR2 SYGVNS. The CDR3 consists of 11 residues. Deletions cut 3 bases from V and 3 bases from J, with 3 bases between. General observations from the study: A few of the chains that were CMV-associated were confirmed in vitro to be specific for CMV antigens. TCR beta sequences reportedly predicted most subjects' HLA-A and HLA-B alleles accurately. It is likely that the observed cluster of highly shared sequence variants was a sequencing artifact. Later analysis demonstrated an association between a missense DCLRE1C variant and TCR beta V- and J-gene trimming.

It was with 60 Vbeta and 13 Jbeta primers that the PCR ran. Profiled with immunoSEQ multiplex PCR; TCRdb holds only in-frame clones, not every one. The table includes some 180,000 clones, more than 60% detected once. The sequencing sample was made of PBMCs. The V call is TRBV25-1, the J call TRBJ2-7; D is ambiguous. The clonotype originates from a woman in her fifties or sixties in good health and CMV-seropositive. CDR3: CASSDRYEQYF. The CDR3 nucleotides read TGTGCCAGCAGTGACCGCTACGAGCAGTACTTC.